Following are 11 T cell receptor beta chains from one sample sequenced in a study of blood T cell repertoires in COVID-19. Generated by immunoSEQ multiplex PCR, the TCRdb table keeps only in-frame clones and is missing some. Of 200,000 to 300,000 clones listed, roughly 85% are singletons. Sequenced: peripheral blood. These TCRs come from a man aged 50-59 years with COVID-19, enrolled during active disease.

The chain links TRBV9 to TRBJ2-2, with 11 bases identical to TRBD2. This CDR3 is built from 15 residues. J lost 3 bases, V lost 4 bases, and 2 bases had no gene match. Germline V gene data show CDR1 as SGDLS and CDR2 as YYNGEE. Written as DNA, the CDR3 is TGTGCCAGCAGCATTAGCGGGGGGGACACCGGGGAGCTGTTTTTT. Protein product: CASSISGGDTGELFF.

The CDR3: CASSVGQSYEQYF. The CDR3 DNA reads TGTGCCAGCAGTGTTGGACAGTCCTACGAGCAGTACTTC. This chain connects TRBV28 to TRBJ2-7, with D possibly being TRBD1 (6 bases). Between the trimmed V and J ends, which lost 5 bases and 1 base, there was a span of 9 bases. Germline CDR1 MDHEN, CDR2 SYDVKM. This CDR3 has 13 residues.

The rearrangement uses TRBV3-1 (or the pseudogene TRBV3-2) and TRBJ2-7, with D tentatively TRBD1 (5 bases). This CDR3 region has 15 residues. Germline-derived CDR1 and CDR2 are LGHDT and YNNKEL (reference sequence). V was pared by 1 base and J by 3 bases, with 13 bases between. Here the CDR3 reads CASSQVMRQGYEQYF. The CDR3 region has the DNA TGTGCCAGCAGCCAAGTCATGCGGCAGGGCTACGAGCAGTACTTC.

This clone occurred a few times. This chain connects TRBV2 to TRBJ1-3; D unresolved. There are 15 residues in the CDR3. V lost 6 bases and J 3 bases, leaving 15 bases between the germline ends. Germline lookup yields CDR1 SNHLY and CDR2 FYNNEI. CDR3 in amino acids: CASSPGIGLGNTIYF. As DNA, the CDR3 is TGTGCCAGCAGCCCAGGAATTGGCCTTGGAAACACCATATATTTT.

The chain joins TRBV2 to TRBJ2-1; the match to TRBD2 covers 8 bases. This CDR3 has 16 residues. V shed 8 bases, J shed 0 bases, and the junction held 9 bases outside the gene matches. Germline assignment: CDR1 SNHLY and CDR2 FYNNEI. CDR3 bases: TGTGCCAGCCGTCGATCAACTAGCGGCTCCTACAATGAGCAGTTCTTC. Translation gives CASRRSTSGSYNEQFF.

This sequence joins TRBV5-1 and TRBJ1-6, with TRBD1 identical over 8 bases. Germline V CDR1 and CDR2: SGHRS, YFSETQ. The CDR3 has 15 residues. V dropped 4 bases and J dropped 7; count of bases not matched to a gene: 7. This CDR3 reads CASSVSGQENSPLHF. CDR3 DNA sequence: TGCGCCAGCAGCGTCTCGGGACAGGAGAATTCACCCCTCCACTTT. Combining the CDR3 with reference TRBV5-1 and TRBJ1-6 gives the whole variable domain KAGVTQTPRYLIKTRGQQVTLSCSPISGHRSVSWYQQTPGQGLQFLFEYFSETQRNKGNFPGRFSGRQFSNSRSEMNVSTLELGDSALYLCASSVSGQENSPLHFGNGTRLTVT.

The CDR3 DNA follows: TGTGCCAGCAGGAAGGACAGGGGCCCAGGGAACACTGAAGCTTTCTTT. It translates to CASRKDRGPGNTEAFF. V gene TRBV2 combines with J gene TRBJ1-1; 9 bases are shared with TRBD1. The ends lost 6 bases at V and 1 base at J; junction bases unmatched: 9. Germline CDR1 SNHLY, CDR2 FYNNEI. The CDR3 loop spans 16 amino acids. The variable domain in full, with the rest retrieved from reference TRBV2 and TRBJ1-1, is EPEVTQTPSHQVTQMGQEVILRCVPISNHLYFYWYRQILGQKVEFLVSFYNNEISEKSEIFDDQFSVERPDGSNFTLKIRSTKLEDSAMYFCASRKDRGPGNTEAFFGQGTRLTVV.

CDR3 in amino acids: CAISDTGYGGYTF. CDR3 DNA sequence: TGTGCCATCAGTGACACAGGGTATGGCGGCTACACCTTC. The chain links TRBV10-3 to TRBJ1-2, with a possible D match to TRBD1 (6 bases). Germline-derived CDR1 and CDR2 are ENHRY and SYGVKD. The CDR3 has 13 residues. The V end lost 3 bases, the J end lost 8 bases, and 13 bases lay between the germline ends.

The chain recombines TRBV2 with TRBJ2-7; the match to TRBD2 covers 10 bases. CDR3 size: 16 residues. J was trimmed by 7 bases and V by 6 bases; bases with no gene match: 15. Germline loops: CDR1 SNHLY, CDR2 FYNNEI. The CDR3 loop is CASRLSPYGLAEEQYF. CDR3 in DNA: TGTGCCAGCAGACTATCCCCCTATGGACTAGCGGAGGAGCAGTACTTC. Full variable domain (outside the CDR3, taken from reference TRBV2 and TRBJ2-7): EPEVTQTPSHQVTQMGQEVILRCVPISNHLYFYWYRQILGQKVEFLVSFYNNEISEKSEIFDDQFSVERPDGSNFTLKIRSTKLEDSAMYFCASRLSPYGLAEEQYFGPGTRLTVT.

The chain joins TRBV15 to TRBJ1-4, with D perhaps TRBD1 (6 bases). Trimming removed 10 bases at V and 7 bases at J, with 10 bases between. This CDR3 has 11 residues. In germline, CDR1 is LNHNV, CDR2 YYDKDF (reference sequence). The CDR3 protein is CAIRGGEKLFF. CDR3 DNA sequence: TGTGCCATAAGGGGGGGTGAAAAACTGTTTTTT.

This chain joins TRBV24-1 and TRBJ2-1, with 14 bases that match TRBD2. CDR3 length: 15 amino acids. Trimming at V came to 3 bases and at J to 10 bases, leaving 4 bases not matched to a gene. CDR1 KGHDR and CDR2 SFDVKD come from the germline V gene. The CDR3 DNA sequence: TGTGCCACCAGTGATCCGGGACTAGCGGGGGTGGAGCAGTTCTTC. Amino acid sequence: CATSDPGLAGVEQFF.